These 9 T cell receptor beta chains share one sample of origin, sequenced in a study of Ad26.COV2.S vaccination and SARS-CoV-2 variants. The method was immunoSEQ multiplex PCR; TCRdb's version includes in-frame clones alone and lacks a portion of them. The sample has around 340,000 clones; about 89% are singletons. Treatment indicated: roughly 20 received Ad26.COV2.S at low or high dose, single or two shots; about five received placebo; per-sample allocation not given. Each sample was drawn 63 days after the first injection (of vaccine or placebo). The sequencing used peripheral blood, collected in a trial of Ad26.COV2.S vaccine versus placebo. These receptors were obtained from a person aged 18-65 years who received the Ad26.COV2.S COVID-19 vaccine or a placebo.

This chain's CDR3 is CASSLTGYDKRYF. CDR3 DNA: TGTGCCAGCAGCTTAACCGGTTACGACAAGCGGTACTTC. The chain uses TRBV7-3 and TRBJ2-7; D ambiguous. CDR3 length: 13 amino acids. Germline V lookup: CDR1 SGHTA, CDR2 FQGTGA. V shed 0 bases and J shed 12 bases, with 15 bases lying between them. Based on the CDR3 plus reference TRBV7-3 and TRBJ2-7, the full variable domain is GAGVSQTPSNKVTEKGKYVELRCDPISGHTALYWYRQSLGQGPEFLIYFQGTGAADDSGLPNDRFFAVRPEGSVSTLKIQRTERGDSAVYLCASSLTGYDKRYFGPGTRLTVT.

This chain links TRBV19 with TRBJ1-5, with D hard to call. This CDR3 contains 12 residues. The V and J ends lost 0 bases and 9 bases respectively, with 6 bases between them. Germline-derived CDR1 and CDR2 are LNHDA and SQIVND (reference sequence). The CDR3 nucleotides read TGTGCCAGTAGTATAGACAGCTGGCCCCAGCATTTT. Encoded protein: CASSIDSWPQHF.

There are a few counts of this clone. The gene calls are TRBV7-3 and TRBJ1-1; weak D call: TRBD1 (6 bases). The CDR3 totals 13 residues. V was trimmed by 5 bases and J by 6 bases, leaving 13 bases between them. The germline V gene has CDR1 SGHTA and CDR2 FQGTGA. The CDR3 coding sequence is TGTGCCAGCAGCCCGGACAGTACCGCTGAAGCTTTCTTT. Encoded protein: CASSPDSTAEAFF.

The chain joins TRBV6-1 to TRBJ2-7; 11 nucleotides agree with TRBD2. This CDR3 comprises 17 residues. V shed 1 base, J shed 1 base, and the junction held 6 bases outside the gene matches. From germline, CDR1 is MNHNS and CDR2 SASEGT. In nucleotides, the CDR3 is TGTGCCAGCAGTGAAGAAGAGGGACTAGCGGAGTCCTACGAGCAGTACTTC. Protein sequence: CASSEEEGLAESYEQYF.

The chain employs TRBV7-8 and TRBJ1-3, with 10 bases lining up with TRBD1. The V segment lost 1 base and the J segment 5 bases; nucleotides outside the gene matches: 5. CDR3 length: 16 residues. Germline CDR1 is SGHVS and CDR2 is FQNEAQ. CDR3 protein: CASSLDRQGARNTIYF. The CDR3 bases are TGTGCCAGCAGCTTAGACAGACAGGGGGCAAGAAACACCATATATTTT.

In the case of this clone: The sample carries other DNA sequences with the same CDR3. The chain uses TRBV3-1 (or the pseudogene TRBV3-2) and TRBJ2-7, with no clear D. Germline values: CDR1 LGHDT, CDR2 YNNKEL (reference sequence). This CDR3 has 13 residues. The germline V and J ends were trimmed by 2 bases and 2 bases, with 7 bases remaining between them. The CDR3 region is CASSQRGTYEQYF. For the CDR3, the DNA is TGTGCCAGCAGCCAAAGAGGCACCTACGAGCAGTACTTC.

The chain combines TRBV10-1 with TRBJ1-1; D is unresolved. The CDR3 consists of 12 residues. Germline loops: CDR1 WNHNN, CDR2 SYGVQD (reference sequence). V was trimmed by 2 bases and J by 3 bases, leaving 4 bases between them. The CDR3 sequence is CASSEGDTEAFF. As DNA, the CDR3 is TGCGCCAGCAGTGAGGGGGACACTGAAGCTTTCTTT.

The chain joins TRBV15 to TRBJ1-1; D possibly corresponds to TRBD1 (6 bases). The CDR3 runs 13 residues. Germline CDR1 and CDR2: LNHNV and YYDKDF (reference sequence). V lost 4 bases and J lost 1, with 7 bases in between. As DNA, the CDR3 is TGTGCCACCAGCAAGGGACAGAACACTGAAGCTTTCTTT. Translation gives CATSKGQNTEAFF.

This clone was seen more than once but under ten times. This chain joins TRBV6-2 or TRBV6-3 and TRBJ2-2; TRBD1 might be the D (6 bases). The CDR3 is 14 amino acids. The ends were cut back, 4 bases at V and 6 bases at J, with 12 bases in the middle. From germline, CDR1 is MNHEY and CDR2 SVGEGT. Written as DNA, the CDR3 is TGTGCCAGCAGTTGGGGGCAGGAGGCCGGGGAGCTGTTTTTT. Its translation: CASSWGQEAGELFF.